The present TCR beta chain was sequenced within a study of blood T cell repertoires in COVID-19. In the study overall: Samples taken during acute and convalescent COVID-19 were collected in the United States, Italy and Spain. Nucleic acid was either cDNA or gDNA, and it came from T cells, B-cell-depleted T cells, or PBMCs.

Sequencing was performed with immunoSEQ multiplex PCR; in TCRdb, only in-frame clones are kept and a portion is missing. The sample has 150,000 to 200,000 clones; roughly 84% are singletons. There are 16 residues in the CDR3. The ends lost 0 bases at V and 4 bases at J; junction bases unmatched: 4. The germline gives CDR1 SGHKS, CDR2 YYEKEE (reference sequence). J is TRBJ2-4 and V is TRBV5-5, with 10 nucleotides matching TRBD2. The TCR sequence derives from a woman aged 80 or older with acute or convalescent COVID-19. Input material: peripheral blood. The CDR3 region has the DNA TGTGCCAGCAGCTTGGAGCTAGCGGGAGTAAAAAACATTCAGTACTTC. This translates into CASSLELAGVKNIQYF.